The clone carrying this T cell receptor beta chain was seen many times. What it binds is unknown. TCRdb called the reads again in MiXCR, with one record for every CDR3 protein. Seen here are 200,000 to 250,000 distinct CDR3 sequences, 9% to 15% observed once, and the top ten hold roughly 1.7%. These data come from a study of T cell repertoires in cytomegalovirus infection. Turning to the study itself: Public TCR beta signatures marked donors with CMV infection and the matching HLA. Study-wide results and caveats: Cumulative frequency of public TCR beta families picked out carriers of CMV plus the relevant HLA. HLA-C-restricted, CMV-specific TCR beta clonotypes were dominant ex vivo.

Trimming took off 5 bases at V and 0 bases at J, with 11 bases between the two ends. Germline V lookup: CDR1 SGHTA, CDR2 FQGNSA. This CDR3 has 15 residues. The sample comprised PBMCs. The chain combines TRBV7-2 with TRBJ2-1; no clear D gene. This TCR came from a human donor in good health (CMV status not recorded). Some clones in this sample may be carry-over from other donors' samples. The CDR3 DNA is TGTGCCAGCAGCCCCAGGCCTAGCTCCTACAATGAGCAGTTCTTC. It codes for CASSPRPSSYNEQFF.